These 9 T cell receptor beta chains originate from one sample sequenced in a study of early T cells in non-severe SARS-CoV-2 infection. TCRdb reprocessed the 5' RACE reads with MiXCR, giving one entry per CDR3 protein. The data contain approximately 70,000 distinct CDR3 sequences, approximately 9.1% of them singletons. The material was whole blood, obtained at baseline. The receptors stem from an adult who was a healthcare worker with PCR-confirmed SARS-CoV-2 infection or an uninfected control (not recorded which).

About this clonotype: A much larger clone lies one base from this, so it may be a read error. The chain is built from TRBV11-3 and TRBJ2-1, with 8 bases aligning to TRBD2. Germline CDR1 and CDR2: SGHNT and YENEEA. There are 17 residues in the CDR3. The chain's CDR3 is CVSSLDTSGSTYNEQFF. The CDR3, as DNA: TGTGTCAGCAGCTTAGATACCAGCGGGAGCACCTACAATGAGCAGTTCTTC.

CDR3 DNA: TGTGCCAGCAGCCCCTATCGAGCGGACCAAGAGACCCAGTACTTC. Amino acids: CASSPYRADQETQYF. The chain links TRBV7-8 to TRBJ2-5; D might be TRBD2 (5 bases). Deletions cut 5 bases from V and 0 bases from J, with 13 bases between. CDR1 SGHVS and CDR2 FQNEAQ come from the germline V gene. The CDR3 covers 15 residues.

This clonotype was recorded at least ten times. CDR3 DNA sequence: TGCGCCAGCAGCTTAGTAGAATCTAACTATGGCTACACCTTC. It is translated as CASSLVESNYGYTF. This rearrangement joins TRBV5-1 to TRBJ1-2; D not resolved. Trimming took 2 bases from V and 0 from J, leaving 8 bases between them. The germline CDR1 and CDR2 sequences are SGHRS and YFSETQ. This CDR3 contains 14 residues.

This clonotype was recorded many times. This chain links TRBV28 with TRBJ2-6, with unresolved D. The CDR3 has 13 amino acids. V was pared by 3 bases and J by 3 bases, with 3 bases between. The germline V gene has CDR1 MDHEN and CDR2 SYDVKM. CDR3: CASSLVGANVLTF. CDR3 nucleotide sequence: TGTGCCAGCAGTTTGGTTGGGGCCAACGTCCTGACTTTC.

This rearrangement joins TRBV20-1 to TRBJ2-3; 9 bases fit TRBD2. Trimming cost V 4 bases and J 0 bases; bases outside gene matches: 8. The CDR3 is made up of 16 amino acids. Germline-derived CDR1 and CDR2 are DFQATT and SNEGSKA (reference sequence). CDR3 protein: CSAILLAGESTDTQYF. For the CDR3, the DNA is TGCAGTGCTATCCTGTTAGCGGGAGAAAGCACAGATACGCAGTATTTT.

This clonotype came up many times. The rearrangement links TRBV30 to TRBJ2-7; 8 bases line up with TRBD2. Trimming cost V 2 bases and J 3 bases; bases outside gene matches: 6. The CDR3 is 14 residues long. CDR1 is GTSNPN and CDR2 is SVGIG in the germline V gene (reference sequence). This CDR3 is CAWSNRGGNYEQYF. The DNA of the CDR3 is TGTGCCTGGAGTAATCGGGGGGGCAACTACGAGCAGTACTTC.

V is TRBV29-1 and J is TRBJ1-2, with 7 nucleotides matching TRBD1. This CDR3 is built from 14 residues. CDR1 is SQVTM, CDR2 ANQGSEA, per germline. V shed 1 base and J 5 bases; nucleotides not matched to a gene: 7. In nucleotides, the CDR3 is TGCAGCGTTGAAGCCGAGACAGGGACATATGGCTACACCTTC. Amino acids: CSVEAETGTYGYTF.

This clonotype was counted ten times or more. The V call is TRBV20-1, the J call TRBJ2-7; possibly TRBD2 for D (5 bases). The CDR3 spans 15 residues. The ends were cut back, 0 bases at V and 3 bases at J, with 15 bases in the middle. The germline CDR1 and CDR2 sequences are DFQATT and SNEGSKA (reference sequence). The CDR3 region is CSAREHPSTIYEQYF. In DNA, the CDR3 is TGCAGTGCTAGAGAGCACCCTAGCACCATCTACGAGCAGTACTTC.

This clonotype was seen a few times. The rearrangement uses TRBV2 and TRBJ2-2; 8 bases are shared with TRBD1. The CDR3 sequence is 18 residues long. Germline V gene sequence: CDR1 SNHLY, CDR2 FYNNEI. V shed 4 bases and J 1 base; nucleotides not matched to a gene: 11. CDR3 residues: CASSVIQGGQMNTGELFF. The CDR3 DNA is TGTGCCAGCAGTGTAATACAGGGGGGACAGATGAACACCGGGGAGCTGTTTTTT.